This entry lists 3 T cell receptor beta chains sequenced from one sample in a study of T cell responses to AZD1222 COVID-19 vaccine. Repertoires were generated with immunoSEQ multiplex PCR, while TCRdb's copy carries only in-frame clones and drops some. The data hold more than 95,000 clones, with approximately 90% observed a single time. Sequenced here: peripheral blood, sampled on day 0 of AZD1222 vaccination. These receptors were collected from an adult in good health.

In its sample, this clone was seen once. The rearrangement uses TRBV14 and TRBJ2-3, with D perhaps matching TRBD2 (6 bases). The ends were cut back, 3 bases at V and 5 bases at J, with 12 bases in the middle. The germline V gene encodes CDR1 SGHDN and CDR2 FVKESK. The CDR3 length is 14 residues. The CDR3 DNA reads TGTGCCAGCAGCCACCCCTCGCGGGGAGATACGCAGTATTTT. Its translation is CASSHPSRGDTQYF.

V gene TRBV5-1 combines with J gene TRBJ1-1; a possible D gene is TRBD1 (5 bases). Germline CDR1 SGHRS, CDR2 YFSETQ. V dropped 2 bases and J dropped 2 bases, with 10 bases sitting between them. This CDR3 comprises 14 residues. CDR3 nucleotide sequence: TGCGCCAGCAGCTTTCTGACAGATAACACTGAAGCTTTCTTT. It is translated as CASSFLTDNTEAFF.

V and J are TRBV28 and TRBJ2-5; TRBD1 matches at 7 bases. Per germline, CDR1 MDHEN and CDR2 SYDVKM. This CDR3 is built from 14 residues. Trimming cost V 3 bases and J 5 bases; bases outside gene matches: 6. Here the CDR3 reads CASSFGPRGETQYF. The CDR3 DNA reads as TGTGCCAGCAGTTTCGGGCCCAGGGGGGAGACCCAGTACTTC.